This entry lists 9 T cell receptor beta chains sequenced from one sample in a study of PD-L1 blockade in urothelial cancer. Assay: immunoSEQ multiplex PCR; the TCRdb copy retains only in-frame clones and omits some. The sample includes about 48,000 clones, approximately 84% of them seen just once. Time point in this sample: peripheral blood 6 weeks after treatment start. The sample in question was PBMCs, obtained around atezolizumab (anti-PD-L1) treatment. These receptors originate from a man between 60 and 75 years old with urothelial cancer.

The rearrangement joins TRBV6-1 to TRBJ2-3, with 7 bases that match TRBD2. Germline assignment: CDR1 MNHNS and CDR2 SASEGT. V gave up 6 bases and J gave up 0 bases; unmatched junction bases: 3. The CDR3 spans 14 residues. The DNA for the CDR3 is TGTGCCAGCAGGGCTAGCGGAAGCACAGATACGCAGTATTTT. Its protein is CASRASGSTDTQYF.

The chain combines TRBV9 with TRBJ1-1; D is possibly TRBD1 (5 bases). Trimming removed 4 bases at V and 3 bases at J, with 16 bases between. CDR3 length equals 15 residues. Germline V gene sequence: CDR1 SGDLS, CDR2 YYNGEE. This chain's CDR3 is CASSLGGGEYTEAFF. The CDR3 DNA reads TGTGCCAGCAGCCTGGGGGGGGGAGAGTACACTGAAGCTTTCTTT.

The rearrangement joins TRBV2 to TRBJ2-1; the match to TRBD2 covers 8 bases. The CDR3 loop spans 13 amino acids. Germline CDR1 is SNHLY and CDR2 is FYNNEI. With V trimmed by 11 bases and J by 6 bases, 9 bases remained unmatched. The CDR3, as DNA: TGTGCCCTCAGGACTAGCAAAGGCAATGAGCAGTTCTTC. Amino acids: CALRTSKGNEQFF.

The chain has TRBV18 and TRBJ2-1; D unresolved. The germline CDR1 and CDR2 sequences are KGHSH and LQKENI. This CDR3 is 11 amino acids long. V lost 3 bases to trimming and J lost 9 bases, with 6 bases between them. The CDR3 region has the DNA TGTGCCAGCTCACCGTCAATTGAGCAGTTCTTC. It translates to CASSPSIEQFF.

The genes are TRBV6-1 and TRBJ1-3; tentatively, D is TRBD1 (6 bases). The CDR3 is 18 amino acids. CDR1 and CDR2 from the germline V gene are MNHNS and SASEGT. Deletions cut 2 bases from V and 7 bases from J, with 24 bases between. In nucleotides, the CDR3 is TGTGCCAGCAGTGAATCGGCCAGGGGTGGCCGAACCTGGAACACCATATATTTT. Protein product: CASSESARGGRTWNTIYF.

The chain recombines TRBV7-8 with TRBJ2-7, with D unclear. With 5 bases removed from V and 4 bases from J, the gap between germline ends came to 12 bases. The germline V gene has CDR1 SGHVS and CDR2 FQNEAQ. This CDR3 spans 13 amino acids. The CDR3 DNA reads TGTGCCAGCAGCCAACAGACGACATACGAGCAGTACTTC. The encoded protein is CASSQQTTYEQYF.

This clone was seen a single time. The V and J genes are TRBV18 and TRBJ2-2, with 9 bases aligning to TRBD2. Trimming removed 4 bases from V and 4 bases from J; junction bases left unmatched: 7. Looked up from germline, CDR1 is KGHSH and CDR2 is LQKENI. This CDR3 comprises 16 residues. CDR3 in DNA: TGTGCCAGCTCACTGAGATTAGCGGGGGCCACCGGGGAGCTGTTTTTT. Its protein is CASSLRLAGATGELFF. The full variable domain, in which reference TRBV18 and TRBJ2-2 provide the parts outside the CDR3, is NAGVMQNPRHLVRRRGQEARLRCSPMKGHSHVYWYRQLPEEGLKFMVYLQKENIIDESGMPKERFSAEFPKEGPSILRIQQVVRGDSAAYFCASSLRLAGATGELFFGEGSRLTVL.

This chain uses TRBV6-5 with TRBJ2-1, with 9 bases matching TRBD2. V lost 4 bases, J lost 7 bases, and 8 bases stayed unmatched. The length of the CDR3 is 15 residues. CDR1 and CDR2 (germline): MNHEY, SVGAGI. The DNA for the CDR3 is TGTGCCAGCAGTTCAGGCGGGGGGGGCTGGAATGAGCAGTTCTTC. Residues: CASSSGGGGWNEQFF.

This chain connects TRBV19 to TRBJ1-2; D gene ambiguous. V was clipped by 3 bases and J by 4 bases, with 12 bases between them. Germline V gives CDR1 LNHDA, CDR2 SQIVND (reference sequence). The CDR3 loop spans 14 amino acids. CDR3 in amino acids: CASSMQADGYGYTF. The CDR3 nucleotides read TGTGCCAGTAGTATGCAAGCGGACGGCTATGGCTACACCTTC.